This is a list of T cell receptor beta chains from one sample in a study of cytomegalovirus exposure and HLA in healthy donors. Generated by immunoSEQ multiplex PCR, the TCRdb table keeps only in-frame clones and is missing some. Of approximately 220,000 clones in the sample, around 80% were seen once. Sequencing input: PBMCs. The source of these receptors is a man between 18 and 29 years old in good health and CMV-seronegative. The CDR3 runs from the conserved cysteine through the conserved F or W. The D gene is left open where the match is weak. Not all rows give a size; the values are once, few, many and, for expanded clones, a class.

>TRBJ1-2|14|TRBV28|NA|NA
TGTGCCAGCAGTCTTCAGGGAGGCGCCTATGGCTACACCTTC
CASSLQGGAYGYTF
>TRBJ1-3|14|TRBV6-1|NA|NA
TGTGCCAGCAGTGAAGGGCAGGGCTTAAACACCATATATTTT
CASSEGQGLNTIYF
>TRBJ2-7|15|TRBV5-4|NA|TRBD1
TGTGCCAGCAGCTTGCCGGACAGGGGCAGGAACGAGCAGTACTTC
CASSLPDRGRNEQYF
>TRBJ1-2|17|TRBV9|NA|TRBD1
TGTGCCAGCAGCGCCGGGACAGGGGCCCCGGCTGACTATGGCTACACCTTC
CASSAGTGAPADYGYTF
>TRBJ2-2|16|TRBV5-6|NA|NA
TGTGCCAGCAGCTTGGGGGGCCCACGGAACACCGGGGAGCTGTTTTTT
CASSLGGPRNTGELFF
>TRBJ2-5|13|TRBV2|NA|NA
TGTGCCAGCAGTGGGGCAGGGCCAGAGACCCAGTACTTC
CASSGAGPETQYF
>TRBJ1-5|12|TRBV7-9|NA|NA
TGTGCCAGCCACAGGGAGGGTCAGCCCCAGCATTTT
CASHREGQPQHF
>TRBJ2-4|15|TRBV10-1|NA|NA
TGCGCCAGCAGTGATTCCCGGGTGGCCAAAAACATTCAGTACTTC
CASSDSRVAKNIQYF
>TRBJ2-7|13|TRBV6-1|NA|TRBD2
TGTGCCAGCAAAGTAGCGGGCCTCTACGAGCAGTACTTC
CASKVAGLYEQYF
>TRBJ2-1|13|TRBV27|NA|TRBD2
TGTGCCAGCAGGAACTGGGGAGGGGATGAGCAGTTCTTC
CASRNWGGDEQFF
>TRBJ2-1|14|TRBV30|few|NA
TGTGCCTGGGCGCGGCCGGGCTCCTACAATGAGCAGTTCTTC
CAWARPGSYNEQFF
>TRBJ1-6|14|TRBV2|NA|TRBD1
TGTGCCAGCAGTGCACAGGGGAGGAATTCACCCCTCCACTTT
CASSAQGRNSPLHF
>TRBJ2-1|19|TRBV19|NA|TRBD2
TGTGCCAGTAGTATCGGTGCAGGGGGGTCTAGCGGGAGGGACAATGAGCAGTTCTTC
CASSIGAGGSSGRDNEQFF
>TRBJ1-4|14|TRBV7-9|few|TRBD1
TGTGCCAGCAGCCCTGGACAGGCACGTGAAAAACTGTTTTTT
CASSPGQAREKLFF
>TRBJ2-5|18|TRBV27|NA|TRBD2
TGTGCCAGCAGTTTAAAGCGGGGCGAAGGTCGGGATGCAGAGACCCAGTACTTC
CASSLKRGEGRDAETQYF
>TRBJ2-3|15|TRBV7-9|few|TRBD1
TGTGCCAGCAGCTACTGGACAGGGGAGGCAGATACGCAGTATTTT
CASSYWTGEADTQYF
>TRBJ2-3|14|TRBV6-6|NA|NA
TGTGCCAGCGGGGGGAAAACTAGCACAGATACGCAGTATTTT
CASGGKTSTDTQYF
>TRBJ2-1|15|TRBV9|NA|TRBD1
TGTGCCAGCAGCGTTACAGGGGGCTCCTACAATGAGCAGTTCTTC
CASSVTGGSYNEQFF
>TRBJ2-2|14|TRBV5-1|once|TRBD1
TGCGCCAGCAGCCCCGGGACAGGGGCCGGGGAGCTGTTTTTT
CASSPGTGAGELFF
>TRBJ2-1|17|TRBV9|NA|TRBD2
TGTGCCAGCAGCCAACCCACAGGGACTAGTGGTACTAATGAGCAGTTCTTC
CASSQPTGTSGTNEQFF
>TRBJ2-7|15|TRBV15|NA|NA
TGTGCCACCAGCAGGGAGACAGGAAAAACCTACGAGCAGTACTTC
CATSRETGKTYEQYF
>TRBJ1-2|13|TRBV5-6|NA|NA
TGTGCCAGCAGCTTCCCCCCCAAATATGGCTACACCTTC
CASSFPPKYGYTF
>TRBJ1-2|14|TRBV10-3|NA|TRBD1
TGTGCCATCAGGTCCAGGACAGGGGGCCGTGGCTACACCTTC
CAIRSRTGGRGYTF
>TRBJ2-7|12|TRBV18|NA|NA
TGTGCCAGCTCACCACCGAGCTACGAGCAGTACTTC
CASSPPSYEQYF
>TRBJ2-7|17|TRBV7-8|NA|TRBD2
TGTGCCAGCAGCTCGACTAGCGGGAGGGCCGGATCCTACGAGCAGTACTTC
CASSSTSGRAGSYEQYF
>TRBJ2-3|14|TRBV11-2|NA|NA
TGTGCCAGCAGCTTAGTACCCGGGGCAGATACGCAGTATTTT
CASSLVPGADTQYF
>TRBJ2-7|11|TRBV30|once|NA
TGTGCCTGGAGCTATACCTACGAGCAGTACTTC
CAWSYTYEQYF
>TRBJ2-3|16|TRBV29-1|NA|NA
TGCAGCGTTGAAGATCCCGCAGGGATGGGCACAGATACGCAGTATTTT
CSVEDPAGMGTDTQYF
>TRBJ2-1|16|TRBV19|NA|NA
TGTGCCAGTACCCGGGACTCCCGGGAGCACTACAATGAGCAGTTCTTC
CASTRDSREHYNEQFF
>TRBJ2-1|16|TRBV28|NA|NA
TGTGCCAGCAGTTCATCAGGGGGGTCAACCAACAATGAGCAGTTCTTC
CASSSSGGSTNNEQFF
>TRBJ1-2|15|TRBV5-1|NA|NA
TGCGCCAGCAGCTTGGACGACGGAGCCAACTATGGCTACACCTTC
CASSLDDGANYGYTF
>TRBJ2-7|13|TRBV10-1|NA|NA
TGCGCCAGCAGTGGGGGGCTATCCTACGAGCAGTACTTC
CASSGGLSYEQYF
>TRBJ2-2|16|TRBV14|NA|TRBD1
TGTGCCAGCAGTCGAATGACAGGGGTTGGCACCGGGGAGCTGTTTTTT
CASSRMTGVGTGELFF
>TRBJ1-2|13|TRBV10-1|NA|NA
TGCGCCAGCAGTGAGGGGGCGGACTATGGCTACACCTTC
CASSEGADYGYTF
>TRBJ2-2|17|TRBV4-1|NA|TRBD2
TGCGCCAGCAGCCAACCATTCCTAGCGGGAGGGCCCGGGGAGCTGTTTTTT
CASSQPFLAGGPGELFF
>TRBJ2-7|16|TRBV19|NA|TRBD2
TGTGCCAGTAGTCTTCGTGGAACTAGCGGAGAGGCCGAGCAGTACTTC
CASSLRGTSGEAEQYF
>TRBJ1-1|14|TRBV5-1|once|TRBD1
TGCGCCAGCAGCTTGACAGGGGGAAGAACTGAAGCTTTCTTT
CASSLTGGRTEAFF
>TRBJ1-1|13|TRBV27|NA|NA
TGTGCCAGCAGTTTATCGGCCAGGGGTGAAGCTTTCTTT
CASSLSARGEAFF
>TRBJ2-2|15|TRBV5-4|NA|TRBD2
TGTGCCAGCAGCTTGTTGGGGGGGTCGGCCGGGGAGCTGTTTTTT
CASSLLGGSAGELFF
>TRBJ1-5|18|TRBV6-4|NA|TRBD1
TGTGCCAGCAGTGACAGAACAGGGGAGAGGTATATCAATCAGCCCCAGCATTTT
CASSDRTGERYINQPQHF
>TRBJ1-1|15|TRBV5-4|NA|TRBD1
TGTGCCAGCAGCTTGGCACAGGGGGTGAGGACTGAAGCTTTCTTT
CASSLAQGVRTEAFF
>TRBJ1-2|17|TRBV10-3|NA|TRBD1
TGTGCCATCAGTGGAGGGACAGGGGATTTAGCTAACTATGGCTACACCTTC
CAISGGTGDLANYGYTF
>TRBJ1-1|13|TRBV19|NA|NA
TGTGCCAGTAGCAAGGACAAATCCCCTGAAGCTTTCTTT
CASSKDKSPEAFF
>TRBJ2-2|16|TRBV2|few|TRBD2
TGTGCCAGCAGAGAGTATAGCGGGAGTATTCCCGGGGAGCTGTTTTTT
CASREYSGSIPGELFF
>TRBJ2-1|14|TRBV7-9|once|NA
TGTGCCAGCAGCTTAGCCACAGGTTACAATGAGCAGTTCTTC
CASSLATGYNEQFF
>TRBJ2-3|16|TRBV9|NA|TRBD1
TGTGCCAGCAGCGTATCAGGGACAGGGGTACCAGATACGCAGTATTTT
CASSVSGTGVPDTQYF
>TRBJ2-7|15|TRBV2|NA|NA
TGTGCCAGCAGTGACCTGGAGTTGGCTTCCTACGAGCAGTACTTC
CASSDLELASYEQYF
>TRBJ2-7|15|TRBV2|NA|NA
TGTGCCAGCAACCAACTAGGGGGAGGGGCCTACGAGCAGTACTTC
CASNQLGGGAYEQYF
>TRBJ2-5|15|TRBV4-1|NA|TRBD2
TGCGCCAGCACCGCAACACTGGGCGGGGGGGAGACCCAGTACTTC
CASTATLGGGETQYF
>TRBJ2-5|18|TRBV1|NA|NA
TGCACCAGCAGCCTCTCGGCTAGCGGGAGTGGTGGGCAAGAGACCCAGTACTTC
CTSSLSASGSGGQETQYF
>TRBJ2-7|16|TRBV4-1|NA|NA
TGCGCCAGCAGCCAAGGCCCCCCTGACAGTGGGTACGAGCAGTACTTC
CASSQGPPDSGYEQYF
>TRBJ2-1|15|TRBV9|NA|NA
TGTGCCAGCAGCGTAGATATGAGCTCCTACAATGAGCAGTTCTTC
CASSVDMSSYNEQFF